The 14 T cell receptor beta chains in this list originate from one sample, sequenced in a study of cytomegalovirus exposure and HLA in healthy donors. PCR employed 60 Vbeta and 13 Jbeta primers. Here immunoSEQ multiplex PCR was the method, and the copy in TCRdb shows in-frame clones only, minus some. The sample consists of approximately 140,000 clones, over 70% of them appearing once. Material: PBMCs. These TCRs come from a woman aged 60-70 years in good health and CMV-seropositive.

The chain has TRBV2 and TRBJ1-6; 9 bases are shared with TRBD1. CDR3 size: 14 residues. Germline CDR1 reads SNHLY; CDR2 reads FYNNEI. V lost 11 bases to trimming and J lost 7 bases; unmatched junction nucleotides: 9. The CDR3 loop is CAGSQDRGNSPLHF. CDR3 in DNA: TGTGCCGGATCTCAGGACAGGGGAAATTCACCCCTCCACTTT.

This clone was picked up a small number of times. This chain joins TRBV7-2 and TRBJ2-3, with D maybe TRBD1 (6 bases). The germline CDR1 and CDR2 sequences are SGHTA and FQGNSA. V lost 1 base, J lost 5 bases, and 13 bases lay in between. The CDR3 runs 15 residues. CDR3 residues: CASSLVGTGRDTQYF. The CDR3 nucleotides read TGTGCCAGCAGCTTAGTGGGCACAGGGAGAGATACGCAGTATTTT.

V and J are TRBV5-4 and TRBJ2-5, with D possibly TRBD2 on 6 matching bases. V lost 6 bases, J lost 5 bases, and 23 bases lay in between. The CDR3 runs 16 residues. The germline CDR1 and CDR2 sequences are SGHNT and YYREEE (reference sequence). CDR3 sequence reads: CASNTQPGLGWETQYF. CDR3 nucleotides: TGTGCCAGCAACACTCAACCGGGACTCGGTTGGGAGACCCAGTACTTC.

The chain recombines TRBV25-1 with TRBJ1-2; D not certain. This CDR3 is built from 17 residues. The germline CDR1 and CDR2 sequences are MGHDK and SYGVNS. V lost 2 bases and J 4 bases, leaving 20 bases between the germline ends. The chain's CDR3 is CASSESSLGGTSYGYTF. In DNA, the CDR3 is TGTGCCAGCAGTGAAAGTTCTCTAGGCGGAACTTCCTATGGCTACACCTTC.

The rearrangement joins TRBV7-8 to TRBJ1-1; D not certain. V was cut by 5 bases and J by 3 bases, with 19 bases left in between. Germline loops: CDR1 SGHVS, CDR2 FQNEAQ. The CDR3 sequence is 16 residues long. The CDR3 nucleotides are TGTGCCAGCAGCCCGAGGATTCTCGGTGCGGACACTGAAGCTTTCTTT. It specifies CASSPRILGADTEAFF.

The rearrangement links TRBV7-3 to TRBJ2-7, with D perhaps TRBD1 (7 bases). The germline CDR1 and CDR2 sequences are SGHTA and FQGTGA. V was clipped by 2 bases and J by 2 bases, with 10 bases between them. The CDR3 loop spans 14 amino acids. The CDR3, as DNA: TGTGCCAGCAGCTTAGGAGGGGGCACCTACGAGCAGTACTTC. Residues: CASSLGGGTYEQYF.

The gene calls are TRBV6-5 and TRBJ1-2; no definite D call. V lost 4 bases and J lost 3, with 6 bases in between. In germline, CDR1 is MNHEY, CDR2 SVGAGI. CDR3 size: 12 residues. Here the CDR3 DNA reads TGTGCCAGCAGTTCGGTATACTATGGCTACACCTTC. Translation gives CASSSVYYGYTF.

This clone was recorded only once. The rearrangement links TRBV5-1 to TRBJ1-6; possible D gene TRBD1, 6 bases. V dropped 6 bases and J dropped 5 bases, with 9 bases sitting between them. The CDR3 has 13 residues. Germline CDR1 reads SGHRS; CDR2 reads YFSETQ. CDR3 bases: TGCGCCAGCAATCAGGGGCATAATTCACCCCTCCACTTT. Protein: CASNQGHNSPLHF.

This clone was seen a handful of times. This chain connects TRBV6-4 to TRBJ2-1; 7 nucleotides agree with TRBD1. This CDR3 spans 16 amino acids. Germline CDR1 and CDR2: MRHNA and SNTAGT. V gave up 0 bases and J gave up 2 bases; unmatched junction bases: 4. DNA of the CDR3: TGTGCCAGCAGTGACTCCAGGGGGAAAACCTACAATGAGCAGTTCTTC. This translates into CASSDSRGKTYNEQFF.

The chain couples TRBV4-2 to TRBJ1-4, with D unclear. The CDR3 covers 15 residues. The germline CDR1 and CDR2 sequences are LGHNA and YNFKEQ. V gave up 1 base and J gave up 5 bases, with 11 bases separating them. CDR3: CASSQVEGENEKLFF. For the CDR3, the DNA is TGTGCCAGCAGCCAAGTGGAGGGAGAGAATGAAAAACTGTTTTTT.

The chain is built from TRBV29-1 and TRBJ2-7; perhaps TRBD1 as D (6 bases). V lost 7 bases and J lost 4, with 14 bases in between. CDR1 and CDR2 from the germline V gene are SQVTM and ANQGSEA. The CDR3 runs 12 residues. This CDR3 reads CSGSEQGYEQYF. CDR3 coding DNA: TGCAGCGGGAGCGAACAGGGATACGAGCAGTACTTC.

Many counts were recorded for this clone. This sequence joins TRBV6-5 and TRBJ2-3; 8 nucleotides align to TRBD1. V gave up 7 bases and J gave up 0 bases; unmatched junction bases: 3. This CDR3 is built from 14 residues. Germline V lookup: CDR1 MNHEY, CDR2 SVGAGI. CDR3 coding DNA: TGTGCCAGCAACAGGGGGGCTAGCACAGATACGCAGTATTTT. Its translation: CASNRGASTDTQYF.

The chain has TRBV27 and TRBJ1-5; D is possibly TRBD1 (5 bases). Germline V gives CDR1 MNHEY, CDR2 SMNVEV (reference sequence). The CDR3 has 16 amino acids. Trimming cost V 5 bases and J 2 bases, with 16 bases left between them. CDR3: CASSPLTVLGNQPQHF. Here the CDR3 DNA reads TGTGCCAGCAGTCCCTTGACAGTCCTGGGCAATCAGCCCCAGCATTTT.

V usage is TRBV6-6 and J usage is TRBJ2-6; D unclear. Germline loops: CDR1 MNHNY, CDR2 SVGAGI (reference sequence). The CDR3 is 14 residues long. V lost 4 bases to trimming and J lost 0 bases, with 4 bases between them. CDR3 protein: CASSSFSGANVLTF. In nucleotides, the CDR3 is TGTGCCAGCAGTTCCTTCTCTGGGGCCAACGTCCTGACTTTC.